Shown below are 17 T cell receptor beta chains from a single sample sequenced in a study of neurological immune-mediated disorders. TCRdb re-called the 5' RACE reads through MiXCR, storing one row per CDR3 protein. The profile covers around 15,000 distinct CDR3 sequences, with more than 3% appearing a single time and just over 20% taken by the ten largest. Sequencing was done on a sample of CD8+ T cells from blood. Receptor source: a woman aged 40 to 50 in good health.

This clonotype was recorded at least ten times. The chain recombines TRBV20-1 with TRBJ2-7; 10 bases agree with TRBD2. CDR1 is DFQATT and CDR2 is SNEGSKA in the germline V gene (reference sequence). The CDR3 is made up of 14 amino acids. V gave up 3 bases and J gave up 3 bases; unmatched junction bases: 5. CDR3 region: CSASKLAGSYEQYF. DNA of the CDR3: TGCAGTGCTAGTAAACTAGCGGGAAGCTACGAGCAGTACTTC.

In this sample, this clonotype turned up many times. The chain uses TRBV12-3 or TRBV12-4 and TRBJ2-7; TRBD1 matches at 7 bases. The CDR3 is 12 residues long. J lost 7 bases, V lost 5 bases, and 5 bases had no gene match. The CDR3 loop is CASSPTGREQYF. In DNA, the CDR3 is TGTGCCAGCAGTCCGACAGGGCGAGAGCAGTACTTC.

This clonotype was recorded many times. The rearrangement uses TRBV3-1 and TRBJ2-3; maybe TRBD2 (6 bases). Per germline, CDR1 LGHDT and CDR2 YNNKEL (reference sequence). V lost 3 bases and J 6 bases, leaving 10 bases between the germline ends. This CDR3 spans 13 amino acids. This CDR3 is CASSQTSTDTQYF. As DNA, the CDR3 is TGTGCCAGCAGCCAGACTAGTACCGATACGCAGTATTTT.

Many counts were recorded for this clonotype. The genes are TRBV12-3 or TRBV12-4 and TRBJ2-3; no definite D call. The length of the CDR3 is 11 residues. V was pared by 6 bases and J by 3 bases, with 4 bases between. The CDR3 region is CASRQTDTQYF. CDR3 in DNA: TGTGCCAGCAGACAGACAGATACGCAGTATTTT.

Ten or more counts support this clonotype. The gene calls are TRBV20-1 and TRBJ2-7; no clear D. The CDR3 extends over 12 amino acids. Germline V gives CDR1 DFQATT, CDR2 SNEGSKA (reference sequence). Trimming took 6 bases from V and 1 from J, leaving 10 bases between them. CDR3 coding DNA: TGCAGTGCATTGGGGTATTCCTACGAGCAGTACTTC. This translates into CSALGYSYEQYF.

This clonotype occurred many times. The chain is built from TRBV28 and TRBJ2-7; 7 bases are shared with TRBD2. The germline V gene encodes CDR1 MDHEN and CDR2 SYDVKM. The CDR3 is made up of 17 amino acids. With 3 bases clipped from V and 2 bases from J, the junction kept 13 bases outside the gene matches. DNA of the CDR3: TGTGCCAGCAGTTTCCTTGGTGAAGGGAGGGGTCCCTACGAGCAGTACTTC. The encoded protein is CASSFLGEGRGPYEQYF.

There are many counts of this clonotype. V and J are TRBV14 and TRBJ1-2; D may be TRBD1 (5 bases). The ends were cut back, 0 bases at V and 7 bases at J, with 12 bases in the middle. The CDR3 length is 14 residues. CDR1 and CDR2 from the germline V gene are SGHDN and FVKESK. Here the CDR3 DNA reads TGTGCCAGCAGCCAAGAAAGGAGAGGGGCTGGCTACACCTTC. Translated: CASSQERRGAGYTF.

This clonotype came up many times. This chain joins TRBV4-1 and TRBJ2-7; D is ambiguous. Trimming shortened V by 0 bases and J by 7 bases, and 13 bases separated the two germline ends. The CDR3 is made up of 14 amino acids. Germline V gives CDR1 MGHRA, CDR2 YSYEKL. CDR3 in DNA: TGCGCCAGCAGCCAAGAAAGGAGTCTGGGGGAGCAGTACTTC. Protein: CASSQERSLGEQYF.

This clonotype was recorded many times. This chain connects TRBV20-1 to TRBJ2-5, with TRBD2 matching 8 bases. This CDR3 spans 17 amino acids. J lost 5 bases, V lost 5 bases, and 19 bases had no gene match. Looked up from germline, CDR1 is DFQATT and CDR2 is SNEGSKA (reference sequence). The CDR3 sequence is CSAPAFRREVLWETQYF. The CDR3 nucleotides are TGCAGTGCTCCTGCGTTTAGGCGGGAGGTTCTGTGGGAGACCCAGTACTTC.

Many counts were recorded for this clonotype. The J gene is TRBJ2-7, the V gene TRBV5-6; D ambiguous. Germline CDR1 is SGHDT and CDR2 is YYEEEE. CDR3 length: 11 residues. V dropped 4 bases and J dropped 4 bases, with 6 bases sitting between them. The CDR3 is CASSRYYEQYF. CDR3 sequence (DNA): TGTGCCAGCAGCCGCTATTACGAGCAGTACTTC.

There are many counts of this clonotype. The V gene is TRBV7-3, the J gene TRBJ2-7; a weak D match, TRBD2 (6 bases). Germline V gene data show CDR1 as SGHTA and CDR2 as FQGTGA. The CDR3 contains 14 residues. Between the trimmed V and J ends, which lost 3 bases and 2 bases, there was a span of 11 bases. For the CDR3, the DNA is TGTGCCAGCAGCTTCGGGGGAACAACCTACGAGCAGTACTTC. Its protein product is CASSFGGTTYEQYF.

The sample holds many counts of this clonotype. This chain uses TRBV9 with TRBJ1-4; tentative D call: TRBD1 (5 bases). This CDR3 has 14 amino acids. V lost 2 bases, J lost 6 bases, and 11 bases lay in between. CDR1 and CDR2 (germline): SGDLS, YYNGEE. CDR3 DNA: TGTGCCAGCAGCGTTGGGGGTAGGGATGAAAAACTGTTTTTT. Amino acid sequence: CASSVGGRDEKLFF.

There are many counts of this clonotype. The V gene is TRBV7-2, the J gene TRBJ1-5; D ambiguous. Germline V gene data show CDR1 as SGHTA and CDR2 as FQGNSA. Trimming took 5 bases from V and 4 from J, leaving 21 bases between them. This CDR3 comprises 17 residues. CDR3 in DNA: TGTGCCAGCAGCCCTTATGACCGGGGTGTTGGGAATCAGCCCCAGCATTTT. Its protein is CASSPYDRGVGNQPQHF.

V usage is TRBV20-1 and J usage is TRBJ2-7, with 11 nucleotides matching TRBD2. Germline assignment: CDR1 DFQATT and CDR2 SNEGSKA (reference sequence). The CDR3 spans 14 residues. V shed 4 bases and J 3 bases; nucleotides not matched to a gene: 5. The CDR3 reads CSATTSGTIYEQYF. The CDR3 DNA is TGCAGTGCTACGACTAGCGGGACCATCTACGAGCAGTACTTC.

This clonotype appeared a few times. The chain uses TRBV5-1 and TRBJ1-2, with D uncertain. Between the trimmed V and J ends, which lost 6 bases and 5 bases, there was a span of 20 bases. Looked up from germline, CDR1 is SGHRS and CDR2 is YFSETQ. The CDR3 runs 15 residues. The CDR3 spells CASKTGMSGQYGYTF. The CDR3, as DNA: TGCGCCAGCAAAACCGGGATGTCGGGTCAATATGGCTACACCTTC.

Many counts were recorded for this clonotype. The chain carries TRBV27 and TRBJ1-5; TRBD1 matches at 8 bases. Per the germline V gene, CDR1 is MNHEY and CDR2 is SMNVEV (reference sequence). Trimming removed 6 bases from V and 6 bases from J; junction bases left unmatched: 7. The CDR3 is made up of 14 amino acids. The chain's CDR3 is CASRERTGSQPQHF. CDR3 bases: TGTGCCAGCAGAGAACGGACAGGGAGTCAGCCCCAGCATTTT.

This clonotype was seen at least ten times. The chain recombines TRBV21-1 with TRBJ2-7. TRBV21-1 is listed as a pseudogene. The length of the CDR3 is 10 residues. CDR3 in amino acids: CAKQSYEQYF. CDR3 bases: TGTGCCAAACAATCCTACGAGCAGTACTTC.